The 13 T cell receptor beta chains below come from one sample, sequenced in a study of beta chain features in type 1 diabetes. Study-level results: TCRB CDR3 length was moderately but significantly reduced in all four CD4+ subsets of Type 1 diabetes patients.

Expressed TCRB transcripts were sequenced because the isolated RNA had all been reverse transcribed beforehand. Profiling relied on immunoSEQ multiplex PCR, and the TCRdb table lists in-frame clones only, not all of them. Here the sample spans 300,000 to 450,000 clones, 10% to 15% being singletons. Antigen specificity for these receptors is unknown. The source material was naive CD4+ T cells from blood. The receptors derive from a young woman with type 1 diabetes.

This clone showed up just a few times. The genes are TRBV28 and TRBJ2-7; the D gene is possibly TRBD2 (5 bases). The CDR3 is 11 amino acids. Trimming left V 8 bases short and J 9 bases short, with 14 bases between. Germline-derived CDR1 and CDR2 are MDHEN and SYDVKM. CDR3 loop: CASGPARGQYF. The CDR3 region has the DNA TGTGCCAGCGGGCCCGCCCGGGGGCAGTACTTC.

This clone turned up a few times. The J gene is TRBJ1-5, the V gene TRBV7-2, with D possibly being TRBD1 (5 bases). Looked up from germline, CDR1 is SGHTA and CDR2 is FQGNSA. The CDR3 runs to 14 residues. Trimming stripped 5 bases from V and 3 bases from J, with 11 bases between. For the CDR3, the DNA is TGTGCCAGCAGCCATGACAGTTTCAATCAGCCCCAGCATTTT. Residues: CASSHDSFNQPQHF.

This clone was counted a few times. The chain carries TRBV5-6 and TRBJ2-1; 12 bases match TRBD2. Germline loops: CDR1 SGHDT, CDR2 YYEEEE. CDR3 size: 17 residues. Germline trimming cut 0 bases from V and 7 bases from J; bases unmatched to any gene: 8. The CDR3 sequence: CASSLAASGRGINEQFF. CDR3 coding DNA: TGTGCCAGCAGCTTGGCCGCTAGCGGGAGGGGAATAAATGAGCAGTTCTTC.

V is TRBV5-1 and J is TRBJ1-3; D is perhaps TRBD1 (6 bases). V was clipped by 0 bases and J by 2 bases, with 6 bases between them. From germline, CDR1 is SGHRS and CDR2 YFSETQ. The CDR3 spans 14 residues. CDR3 region: CASSLGDTGNTIYF. CDR3 DNA: TGCGCCAGCAGCTTGGGGGACACTGGAAACACCATATATTTT.

This clone was seen a handful of times. CDR3 in DNA: TGTGCCATCACCGGGACTAGCACAGATACGCAGTATTTT. Protein product: CAITGTSTDTQYF. The V call is TRBV10-3, the J call TRBJ2-3, with D possibly being TRBD2 (6 bases). Germline CDR1 and CDR2: ENHRY and SYGVKD. The V end lost 7 bases, the J end lost 0 bases, and 8 bases lay between the germline ends. The CDR3 is 13 amino acids.

This clone was counted only a few times. The rearrangement joins TRBV2 to TRBJ2-1; unclear D gene. In germline, CDR1 is SNHLY, CDR2 FYNNEI. The V gene lost 6 bases and the J gene lost 6 bases, with 12 bases spanning the gap. CDR3 size: 13 residues. The CDR3 spells CASRRDEANEQFF. CDR3 nucleotides: TGTGCCAGCAGACGCGACGAGGCCAATGAGCAGTTCTTC.

V is TRBV28 and J is TRBJ1-4; 7 nucleotides line up with TRBD1. Germline loops: CDR1 MDHEN, CDR2 SYDVKM. The junction had 5 bases not matched to a gene; V was cut back by 2 bases and J by 8 bases. The CDR3 runs 14 residues. The CDR3 here is CASSLGTVSEKLFF. The CDR3 DNA reads TGTGCCAGCAGTTTAGGGACAGTTTCGGAAAAACTGTTTTTT.

The chain couples TRBV10-3 to TRBJ2-5, with 11 bases matching TRBD2. CDR1 and CDR2 from the germline V gene are ENHRY and SYGVKD. J gave up 5 bases and V 6 bases, and 2 bases lay outside the gene matches. This CDR3 has 13 amino acids. Here the CDR3 DNA reads TGTGCCATCAGACTAGCGGGAGCTGAGACCCAGTACTTC. Residues: CAIRLAGAETQYF.

This clone turned up a few times. The chain joins TRBV9 to TRBJ2-4; 8 bases map to TRBD2. Germline V gene data show CDR1 as SGDLS and CDR2 as YYNGEE. The CDR3 sequence is 14 residues long. Germline trimming cut 4 bases from V and 10 bases from J; bases unmatched to any gene: 10. CDR3: CASSTPPSGGIQYF. The CDR3 coding sequence is TGTGCCAGCAGCACCCCACCGTCGGGGGGGATTCAGTACTTC.

V gene TRBV30 combines with J gene TRBJ2-7, with 7 bases lining up with TRBD2. The CDR3 length is 13 residues. Germline CDR1 is GTSNPN and CDR2 is SVGIG (reference sequence). V dropped 4 bases and J dropped 3; count of bases not matched to a gene: 6. The CDR3 region has the DNA TGTGCCTGGATGTCTAGCGGCAACTACGAGCAGTACTTC. Its translation is CAWMSSGNYEQYF.

The chain links TRBV27 to TRBJ2-2; 11 bases line up with TRBD2. The germline V gene encodes CDR1 MNHEY and CDR2 SMNVEV (reference sequence). With 3 bases clipped from V and 3 bases from J, the junction kept 12 bases outside the gene matches. This CDR3 region has 19 residues. The DNA for the CDR3 is TGTGCCAGCAGTTTTACGCCTAGCGGGAGGTGGGGATACACCGGGGAGCTGTTTTTT. It is translated as CASSFTPSGRWGYTGELFF.

The chain recombines TRBV19 with TRBJ1-5, with 7 nucleotides matching TRBD1. The CDR3 contains 14 residues. Germline loops: CDR1 LNHDA, CDR2 SQIVND (reference sequence). V was clipped by 4 bases and J by 8 bases; unmatched bases: 8. CDR3 residues: CASSTRTGGEPQHF. CDR3 coding DNA: TGTGCCAGTAGTACCCGGACAGGAGGGGAGCCCCAGCATTTT.

This chain links TRBV4-2 with TRBJ2-5, with TRBD1 as a possible D gene (5 bases). There are 15 residues in the CDR3. Germline V gene lookup returns CDR1 LGHNA and CDR2 YNFKEQ. V was clipped by 2 bases and J by 7 bases, with 17 bases between them. CDR3 bases: TGTGCCAGCAGCCAACCGCTCGTCAGGGAAGGGACCCAGTACTTC. Protein product: CASSQPLVREGTQYF.